This TCR beta chain was recorded in a study of OX40 agonist ivuxolimab in advanced cancers. About the study: The dose-escalation group included hepatocellular carcinoma, melanoma, renal cell carcinoma and head and neck cancer. Previous treatment with anti-PD-1, anti-PD-L1 or anti-CTLA-4 therapy was allowed; under 50% had received some.

Details on this clone: What it binds is not known.

Study results and limitations: Low normalized clonal expansion also occurred in some nonresponding patients.

Repertoires were generated with immunoSEQ multiplex PCR, while TCRdb's copy carries only in-frame clones and drops some. The table lists some 80,000 clones, 80% to 90% of them singletons. CDR3 length equals 11 residues. Germline CDR1 and CDR2: LNHDA and SQIVND (reference sequence). V was trimmed by 4 bases and J by 2 bases, leaving 2 bases between them. This clonotype was obtained from an adult with an advanced solid tumor such as melanoma, head and neck, liver or kidney cancer. V is TRBV19 and J is TRBJ1-2; D is uncertain. Specimen: CD4+ or CD8+ T cells sorted from blood, collected in a trial of the OX40 agonist ivuxolimab. CDR3 loop: CASSRNYGYTF. DNA for the CDR3: TGTGCCAGTAGTAGAAACTATGGCTACACCTTC.